This T cell receptor (beta chain) was recorded in a study of T cell responses to AZD1222 COVID-19 vaccine. Germline V lookup: CDR1 SGHRS, CDR2 YFSETQ. There are 14 residues in the CDR3. With 1 base removed from V and 5 bases from J, the gap between germline ends came to 12 bases. TCRdb's table, derived via immunoSEQ multiplex PCR, lists solely in-frame clones and lacks some. The data contain over 55,000 clones, around 84% of them singletons. Regarding the study as a whole: Baseline seropositives among AZD1222 recipients totaled only five or six. Donors skewed white British and female; clonal diversity was possibly underestimated. Two AZD1222 doses significantly raised spike-specific TCR breadth and depth over controls.

Concerning this clone itself: Its antigen remains unknown.

This chain connects TRBV5-1 to TRBJ1-1; TRBD1 might be the D (6 bases). Material: peripheral blood, obtained on day 0 of AZD1222 vaccination. The source is an adult in good health. The DNA of the CDR3 is TGCGCCAGCAGCTTGACAGGGAGTGGGACTGAAGCTTTCTTT. It encodes CASSLTGSGTEAFF.